The 11 T cell receptor beta chains below all came from one sample that was sequenced in a study of T cell responses to AZD1222 COVID-19 vaccine (dated by TCRdb to 2020 to 2023). The library was generated by the immunoSEQ multiplex PCR assay. TCRdb carries this immuneACCESS record with in-frame sequences only. Its versions omit some clonotypes, under half of them owing to an unresolved V gene in the studies checked, with the rest unexplained. The sample table records roughly 50,000 clones; 70% to 90% of these occur just once. Roughly 3.9% of the sample rests with the top ten. This specimen's time point label, interpreted: baseline before first vaccination. Material: peripheral blood, obtained on day 0 of AZD1222 vaccination. The receptors come from an adult in good health.

This clone was observed once. The V and J genes are TRBV7-2 and TRBJ2-7; D unclear. V was pared by 2 bases and J by 4 bases, with 6 bases between. The V gene's germline CDR1 is SGHTA and CDR2 FQGNSA. CDR3 length: 12 residues. CDR3 sequence: CASSLTGYEQYF. CDR3 DNA sequence: TGTGCCAGCAGCTTAACCGGATACGAGCAGTACTTC.

The V and J genes are TRBV19 and TRBJ1-2, with no clear D. Per the germline V gene, CDR1 is LNHDA and CDR2 is SQIVND (reference sequence). The length of the CDR3 is 18 residues. Trimming shortened V by 5 bases and J by 4 bases, and 26 bases separated the two germline ends. CDR3 nucleotides: TGTGCCAGTAGTGCTTCGACCTCGTTTGACCTACAATCCTATGGCTACACCTTC. Protein: CASSASTSFDLQSYGYTF. The variable domain in full, completed from reference TRBV19 and TRBJ1-2, reads DGGITQSPKYLFRKEGQNVTLSCEQNLNHDAMYWYRQDPGQGLRLIYYSQIVNDFQKGDIAEGYSVSREKKESFPLTVTSAQKNPTAFYLCASSASTSFDLQSYGYTFGSGTRLTVV.

The chain joins TRBV12-3 or TRBV12-4 to TRBJ1-1; maybe TRBD1 (5 bases). V was cut by 2 bases and J by 1 base, with 5 bases left in between. This CDR3 spans 13 amino acids. The CDR3 is CASSLQGNTEAFF. CDR3 nucleotides: TGTGCCAGCAGTTTACAGGGGAACACTGAAGCTTTCTTT.

The rearrangement links TRBV5-6 to TRBJ1-6, with D unclear. V was trimmed by 4 bases and J by 0 bases, leaving 11 bases between them. CDR1 is SGHDT and CDR2 is YYEEEE in the germline V gene. CDR3 length: 16 amino acids. The CDR3 protein is CASSSRASSYNSPLHF. The CDR3, as DNA: TGTGCCAGCAGCAGTAGAGCGAGCTCCTATAATTCACCCCTCCACTTT.

The CDR3: CATRTSSPYEQYF. CDR3 DNA: TGTGCCACACGGACTAGTTCCCCCTACGAGCAGTACTTC. The rearrangement links TRBV6-5 to TRBJ2-7; the match to TRBD2 covers 7 bases. The ends lost 10 bases at V and 2 bases at J; junction bases unmatched: 8. CDR1 and CDR2 from the germline V gene are MNHEY and SVGAGI. The CDR3 is 13 residues long.

The rearrangement joins TRBV5-4 to TRBJ1-3, with 7 bases fitting TRBD1. V shed 4 bases and J 0 bases; nucleotides not matched to a gene: 7. Germline loops: CDR1 SGHNT, CDR2 YYREEE (reference sequence). The CDR3 length is 16 residues. CDR3 sequence reads: CASSRDRTGSGNTIYF. CDR3 coding DNA: TGTGCCAGCAGCCGGGACAGAACCGGCTCTGGAAACACCATATATTTT. The full variable domain, its missing parts supplied by reference TRBV5-4 and TRBJ1-3, is ETGVTQSPTHLIKTRGQQVTLRCSSQSGHNTVSWYQQALGQGPQFIFQYYREEENGRGNFPPRFSGLQFPNYSSELNVNALELDDSALYLCASSRDRTGSGNTIYFGEGSWLTVV.

This chain connects TRBV6-1 to TRBJ2-5; tentative D call: TRBD1 (6 bases). CDR1 MNHNS and CDR2 SASEGT come from the germline V gene. The V end lost 6 bases, the J end lost 5 bases, and 16 bases lay between the germline ends. CDR3 length equals 14 residues. DNA for the CDR3: TGTGCCAGCAGGGACAGCCCCAATGGGGAGACCCAGTACTTC. Its protein is CASRDSPNGETQYF.

The chain is built from TRBV13 and TRBJ1-2; 7 bases match TRBD1. There are 15 residues in the CDR3. V lost 3 bases, J lost 0 bases, and 4 bases stayed unmatched. Germline CDR1 PRHDT, CDR2 FYEKMQ (reference sequence). CDR3 loop: CASSFRQGANYGYTF. Here the CDR3 DNA reads TGTGCCAGCAGCTTTCGGCAGGGGGCTAACTATGGCTACACCTTC. Variable domain in full (rest from reference TRBV13 and TRBJ1-2): AAGVIQSPRHLIKEKRETATLKCYPIPRHDTVYWYQQGPGQDPQFLISFYEKMQSDKGSIPDRFSAQQFSDYHSELNMSSLELGDSALYFCASSFRQGANYGYTFGSGTRLTVV.

This chain joins TRBV4-1 and TRBJ1-5; unclear D gene. Germline CDR1 is MGHRA and CDR2 is YSYEKL. V lost 2 bases to trimming and J lost 3 bases, with 5 bases between them. CDR3 length: 13 amino acids. The CDR3 coding sequence is TGCGCCAGCAGCCAACCTTTCAATCAGCCCCAGCATTTT. Encoded protein: CASSQPFNQPQHF.

This clone was recorded once. The V and J genes are TRBV12-3 or TRBV12-4 and TRBJ1-2; the D is unclear. Trimming took 3 bases from V and 1 from J, leaving 3 bases between them. The CDR3 has 12 residues. CDR3 in amino acids: CASSFDNYGYTF. The DNA for the CDR3 is TGTGCCAGCAGTTTCGATAACTATGGCTACACCTTC.

This CDR3 reads CASSSAGGYTEAFF. CDR3 in DNA: TGCGCCAGCAGCTCGGCGGGGGGGTACACTGAAGCTTTCTTT. The gene calls are TRBV5-1 and TRBJ1-1, with a tentative D call TRBD1 (5 bases). This CDR3 is 14 amino acids long. V gave up 3 bases and J gave up 3 bases, with 12 bases separating them. Germline CDR1 and CDR2: SGHRS and YFSETQ.